Presented here are 22 T cell receptor beta chains from one specimen sequenced in a study of B cell selection in AIRE deficiency. Conventional CD4 T cells were sorted as CD4+CD127+ cells. Clones were read by immunoSEQ multiplex PCR, and TCRdb kept only the in-frame ones, dropping some. The table shows approximately 24,000 clones, with 96% occurring only once. Sequencing was carried out using CD4+CD127+ conventional T cells sorted from PBMCs. Receptors were obtained from a human donor in good health.

V gene TRBV18 combines with J gene TRBJ2-1; 7 bases agree with TRBD1. Trimming cost V 3 bases and J 1 base; bases outside gene matches: 3. The CDR3 extends over 15 amino acids. Germline V gene data show CDR1 as KGHSH and CDR2 as LQKENI. In nucleotides, the CDR3 is TGTGCCAGCTCACCGGTGGGACAGTCCTACAATGAGCAGTTCTTC. This codes for CASSPVGQSYNEQFF.

This chain uses TRBV30 with TRBJ2-3, with no clear D. The CDR3 has 11 residues. Germline CDR1 GTSNPN, CDR2 SVGIG (reference sequence). Trimming removed 0 bases from V and 6 bases from J, with 4 bases in between. The DNA for the CDR3 is TGTGCCTGGAGTGTACGGGATACGCAGTATTTT. Residues: CAWSVRDTQYF.

The J gene is TRBJ1-1, the V gene TRBV27; D is ambiguous. CDR3 length: 15 amino acids. Trimming took 1 base from V and 4 from J, leaving 13 bases between them. Germline V gene data show CDR1 as MNHEY and CDR2 as SMNVEV (reference sequence). The DNA of the CDR3 is TGTGCCAGCAGTTTATATGAGGGATTGAGCACTGAAGCTTTCTTT. Protein sequence: CASSLYEGLSTEAFF.

The rearrangement links TRBV18 to TRBJ2-1, with TRBD2 matching over 7 bases. The germline V gene encodes CDR1 KGHSH and CDR2 LQKENI. The length of the CDR3 is 15 residues. The trim removed 3 bases at V and 5 bases at J, leaving 7 bases unmatched. CDR3 nucleotide sequence: TGTGCCAGCTCACCTCTCGGGGGGTGGGACAATGAGCAGTTCTTC. Its translation is CASSPLGGWDNEQFF.

This chain uses TRBV4-3 with TRBJ1-2; D may be TRBD1 (5 bases). CDR1 and CDR2 (germline): LGHNA, YSLEER. V was cut by 1 base and J by 3 bases, with 12 bases left in between. The CDR3 contains 15 residues. DNA of the CDR3: TGCGCCAGCAGCCAAGTCTCGACAGATTACTATGGCTACACCTTC. Translation gives CASSQVSTDYYGYTF.

The chain couples TRBV7-3 to TRBJ2-2; D possibly corresponds to TRBD1 (7 bases). V was cut by 3 bases and J by 6 bases, with 20 bases left in between. Germline CDR1 SGHTA, CDR2 FQGTGA. This CDR3 is 17 amino acids long. CDR3 in DNA: TGTGCCAGCAGCTTCAGAAGGGGCAGGGGGGCCCCCGGGGAGCTGTTTTTT. Translating it yields CASSFRRGRGAPGELFF. The full variable domain, rest sourced from reference TRBV7-3 and TRBJ2-2, is GAGVSQTPSNKVTEKGKYVELRCDPISGHTALYWYRQSLGQGPEFLIYFQGTGAADDSGLPNDRFFAVRPEGSVSTLKIQRTERGDSAVYLCASSFRRGRGAPGELFFGEGSRLTVL.

The chain uses TRBV15 and TRBJ1-1, with a possible D match to TRBD1 (5 bases). The V end was cut by 3 bases, the J end by 1 base, with 9 bases between. In germline, CDR1 is LNHNV, CDR2 YYDKDF (reference sequence). The CDR3 covers 14 residues. This CDR3 reads CATSRGQGNTEAFF. DNA of the CDR3: TGTGCCACCAGCAGGGGGCAGGGGAACACTGAAGCTTTCTTT.

This chain connects TRBV5-1 to TRBJ2-1; either TRBD1 or TRBD2 may fit D (5 bases each). Germline CDR1 SGHRS, CDR2 YFSETQ. V was pared by 0 bases and J by 7 bases, with 11 bases between. The CDR3 is made up of 14 amino acids. The CDR3 region has the DNA TGCGCCAGCAGCTTGGGAGGGGAAATGAATGAGCAGTTCTTC. It yields the protein CASSLGGEMNEQFF.

This sequence joins TRBV10-2 and TRBJ2-1, with 7 bases fitting TRBD1. V lost 5 bases to trimming and J lost 0 bases; unmatched junction nucleotides: 10. CDR1 and CDR2 from the germline V gene are WSHSY and SAAADI. The CDR3 length is 17 residues. In DNA, the CDR3 is TGCGCCAGCAGTAACCGGGACAGCCTGAGCTCCTACAATGAGCAGTTCTTC. Translated: CASSNRDSLSSYNEQFF.

This chain links TRBV5-1 with TRBJ2-1; 9 nucleotides match TRBD1. Trimming took 8 bases from V and 8 from J; bases not matched to a gene: 5. Germline loops: CDR1 SGHRS, CDR2 YFSETQ. This CDR3 comprises 12 residues. The CDR3 region has the DNA TGCGCCAGTGGGACAGGGAACGATGAGCAGTTCTTC. Translated, it gives CASGTGNDEQFF.

This chain connects TRBV2 to TRBJ2-3; TRBD1 matches at 9 bases. V trimming: 7 bases; J trimming: 1 base; junction bases outside the gene matches: 6. The CDR3 is 15 residues long. Germline V gene sequence: CDR1 SNHLY, CDR2 FYNNEI. This CDR3 reads CASTKRTGGTDTQYF. CDR3 sequence (DNA): TGTGCCAGCACCAAGCGGACAGGGGGCACAGATACGCAGTATTTT. Based on the CDR3 plus reference TRBV2 and TRBJ2-3, the full variable domain is EPEVTQTPSHQVTQMGQEVILRCVPISNHLYFYWYRQILGQKVEFLVSFYNNEISEKSEIFDDQFSVERPDGSNFTLKIRSTKLEDSAMYFCASTKRTGGTDTQYFGPGTRLTVL.

The table lists this clone with a count of one. The chain uses TRBV5-1 and TRBJ1-6; weak D call: TRBD1 (6 bases). Germline lookup yields CDR1 SGHRS and CDR2 YFSETQ. Deletions cut 0 bases from V and 16 bases from J, with 17 bases between. This CDR3 comprises 14 residues. The CDR3 bases are TGCGCCAGCAGCTTGGATACAGCGGGGGCTTTTCTCCACTTT. It encodes CASSLDTAGAFLHF. The variable domain in full, with the rest retrieved from reference TRBV5-1 and TRBJ1-6, is KAGVTQTPRYLIKTRGQQVTLSCSPISGHRSVSWYQQTPGQGLQFLFEYFSETQRNKGNFPGRFSGRQFSNSRSEMNVSTLELGDSALYLCASSLDTAGAFLHFGNGTRLTVT.

In this sample, this clone turned up once. This sequence joins TRBV2 and TRBJ2-5; D ambiguous. Germline V gene data show CDR1 as SNHLY and CDR2 as FYNNEI. This CDR3 has 13 residues. Trimming removed 3 bases at V and 4 bases at J, with 9 bases between. The CDR3, as DNA: TGTGCCAGCAGTGAGCAAGGCGGAGAGACCCAGTACTTC. As protein: CASSEQGGETQYF.

V is TRBV27 and J is TRBJ2-7; 7 bases align to TRBD1. The germline gives CDR1 MNHEY, CDR2 SMNVEV (reference sequence). V was pared by 7 bases and J by 0 bases, with 6 bases of the junction left unmatched. The CDR3 is 14 residues long. The chain's CDR3 is CASTTGVGSYEQYF. CDR3 nucleotide sequence: TGTGCCAGCACCACAGGGGTGGGCTCCTACGAGCAGTACTTC.

The V and J genes are TRBV20-1 and TRBJ2-7; TRBD1 matches at 7 bases. V lost 6 bases to trimming and J lost 10 bases; unmatched junction nucleotides: 9. The CDR3 has 11 amino acids. Germline CDR1 and CDR2: DFQATT and SNEGSKA (reference sequence). The CDR3 region has the DNA TGCAGTGCAAACAGGGGCGCGGTACAGTACTTC. Translation: CSANRGAVQYF.

V and J are TRBV2 and TRBJ1-2, with D uncertain. The CDR3 has 14 amino acids. The V end lost 3 bases, the J end lost 0 bases, and 8 bases lay between the germline ends. Germline V CDR1 and CDR2: SNHLY, FYNNEI. The CDR3 reads CASSDVSPNYGYTF. The CDR3 bases are TGTGCCAGCAGTGACGTCAGCCCTAACTATGGCTACACCTTC.

The J gene is TRBJ2-3, the V gene TRBV18; possible D gene TRBD2, 6 bases. Germline CDR1 KGHSH, CDR2 LQKENI. V lost 6 bases and J lost 4, with 17 bases in between. The CDR3 loop spans 15 amino acids. The CDR3 spells CASSPLGGEADTQYF. The CDR3 region has the DNA TGTGCCAGCTCCCCGCTGGGCGGGGAGGCAGATACGCAGTATTTT.

The chain recombines TRBV5-1 with TRBJ2-2; no definite D call. There are 14 residues in the CDR3. Trimming took off 3 bases at V and 4 bases at J, with 10 bases between the two ends. Germline V gene lookup returns CDR1 SGHRS and CDR2 YFSETQ. CDR3 sequence reads: CASSSLTFTGELFF. Written as DNA, the CDR3 is TGCGCCAGCAGCTCCTTGACATTCACCGGGGAGCTGTTTTTT.

The chain employs TRBV7-9 and TRBJ2-1; 10 nucleotides agree with TRBD1. CDR1 SEHNR and CDR2 FQNEAQ come from the germline V gene (reference sequence). The CDR3 extends over 14 amino acids. V gave up 5 bases and J gave up 9 bases; unmatched junction bases: 7. CDR3 in DNA: TGTGCCAGCAGCACCCTCGGACAGGGGGGTGAGCAGTTCTTC. Translated: CASSTLGQGGEQFF.

This chain joins TRBV5-6 and TRBJ1-1; 8 nucleotides agree with TRBD1. The germline V gene encodes CDR1 SGHDT and CDR2 YYEEEE. Unmatched junction bases numbered 14, after V lost 4 bases and J lost 12 bases. The CDR3 length is 14 residues. CDR3 bases: TGTGCCAGCAGCCCATCCCCGGCAGGGGGCGGGACTTTCTTT. Protein product: CASSPSPAGGGTFF.

This sequence joins TRBV6-5 and TRBJ2-1; TRBD2 agrees at 9 bases. V was clipped by 7 bases and J by 15 bases; unmatched bases: 7. The CDR3 length is 11 residues. Germline-derived CDR1 and CDR2 are MNHEY and SVGAGI. The CDR3 reads CASTRGGFWFF. CDR3 coding DNA: TGTGCCAGCACGCGGGGGGGCTTTTGGTTCTTC.

V is TRBV6-5 and J is TRBJ2-7; D may correspond to TRBD1 or TRBD2 (7 bases each). Trimming took off 8 bases at V and 4 bases at J, with 15 bases between the two ends. The CDR3 is 13 residues long. Germline CDR1 is MNHEY and CDR2 is SVGAGI. The CDR3 sequence: CASGGGTVYEQYF. DNA of the CDR3: TGTGCCAGCGGGGGGGGGACAGTTTACGAGCAGTACTTC.